Detailed here is one TCR beta chain. Its antigen remains undetermined. The sample holds no much larger clone one base away, and base qualities are not on file. These data originate in a study of a mutant IDH1 vaccine in newly diagnosed glioma (dated by TCRdb to about 2021). With respect to the entire study: Vaccination began 4-6 weeks after radiotherapy alone, or alongside temozolomide cycles in the chemotherapy-containing groups. Of the roughly 33 treated patients, about 62% were male and 37.5% were female, and the mean age was approximately 40 years. The week-35 safety follow-up took place at visit V12, and the week-47 end of study took place at visit V13. For exploratory analyses, longitudinal TCRB deep sequencing was carried out in about 25 treated patients wherever samples were available. Before enrollment, patients had received standard therapy of radiotherapy alone, temozolomide alone, or radiochemotherapy with temozolomide; most received the combination. Peripheral blood was collected at six visits: V03 (baseline), V05, V07, V10, V12 and V13. The paper's findings and limits, for the study overall: Availability determined which PBMC samples were chosen for TCRB deep sequencing. The authors stated that sample limitations prevented analyses of patient blood samples from being reproduced. Pseudoprogression seemed to be unrelated to changes in the top peripheral T cell clonotypes found by TCRB sequencing. Immune responses induced by the vaccine were seen in approximately 93% of patients across multiple MHC alleles.

Read against the paper, the sample's time point label means: week 47, end of study. Each vaccine dose was 300 ug of a 20-mer mutant IDH1 peptide in Montanide, given subcutaneously with topical imiquimod. Patients received eight vaccinations in weeks 1, 3, 5, 7, 11, 15, 19 and 23, corresponding to visits V03 through V10. Newly diagnosed WHO grade 3 or 4 IDH1-mutant astrocytomas showing loss of nuclear ATRX were present in the donors. The samples were drawn from NOA16, a multicentre, single-arm, open-label phase I trial in Germany that tested a mutant IDH1 peptide vaccine in humans for the first time. The DNeasy Blood and Tissue Kit was used to extract genomic DNA from EDTA blood for TCRB sequencing. The library was generated by the immunoSEQ multiplex PCR assay. The hsTCRB Kit was used according to the manufacturer's protocol to amplify rearranged TCR beta chain sequences. TCRB libraries were sequenced on an Illumina MiSeq. The source study handled its data this way. Demultiplexing, trimming and gene mapping were performed with the kit vendor's proprietary platform. Sourced from immuneACCESS, this table was stored by TCRdb with only in-frame sequences that have V and J called. A share of the clones is absent; for the studies checked, an unresolved V gene accounts for under half, and the remainder has no known explanation. The V and J calls and clone size come from that table; D and trimming were worked out from the DNA. The sample data list tens of thousands of clones, and roughly 80% of these were observed just once. The ten largest clones take up around 5% of the sample.

The CDR3 starts with the cysteine, ends with the phenylalanine, and has 14 residues. Of all the DNA, just the CDR3 is kept, 42 bases in frame from base 1. The V and J ends are trimmed by 2 bases and 7 bases, leaving 14 bases between them. The germline V gene gives CDR1 as MNHEY and CDR2 as SVGAGI. This clonotype was sampled from a man aged 45-60 years with glioma. This sequence uses TRBV6-5 and TRBJ1-2; the D gene is unclear. Sequenced material: PBMCs, taken from a glioma patient whose treatment included an IDH1 peptide vaccine. The CDR3 protein sequence reads: CASSYAGYSGGYTF. DNA sequence: TGTGCCAGCAGTTACGCAGGCTACTCGGGTGGCTACACCTTC.